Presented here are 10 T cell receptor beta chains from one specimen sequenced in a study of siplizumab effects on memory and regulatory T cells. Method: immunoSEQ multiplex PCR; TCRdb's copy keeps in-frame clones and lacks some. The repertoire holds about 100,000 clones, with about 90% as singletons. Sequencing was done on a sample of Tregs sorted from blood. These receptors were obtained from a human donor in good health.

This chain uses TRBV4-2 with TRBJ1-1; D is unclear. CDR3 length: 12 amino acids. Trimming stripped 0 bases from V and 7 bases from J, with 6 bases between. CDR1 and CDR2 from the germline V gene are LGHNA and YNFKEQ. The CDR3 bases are TGTGCCAGCAGCCAAGACAACCTTGAAGCTTTCTTT. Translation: CASSQDNLEAFF.

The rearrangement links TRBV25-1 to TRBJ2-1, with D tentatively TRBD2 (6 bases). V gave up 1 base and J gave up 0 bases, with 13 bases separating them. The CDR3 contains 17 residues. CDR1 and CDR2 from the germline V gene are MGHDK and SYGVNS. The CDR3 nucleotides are TGTGCCAGCAGTGAATTTCGGGGGATGGGCTCCTACAATGAGCAGTTCTTC. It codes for CASSEFRGMGSYNEQFF.

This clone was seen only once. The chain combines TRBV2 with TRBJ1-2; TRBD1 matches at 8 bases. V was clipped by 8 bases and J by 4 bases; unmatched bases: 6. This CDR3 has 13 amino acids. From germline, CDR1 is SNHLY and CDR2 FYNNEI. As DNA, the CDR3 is TGTGCCAGCCAGGACAGGGAGTTCTATGGCTACACCTTC. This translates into CASQDREFYGYTF. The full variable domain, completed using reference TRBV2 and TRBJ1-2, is EPEVTQTPSHQVTQMGQEVILRCVPISNHLYFYWYRQILGQKVEFLVSFYNNEISEKSEIFDDQFSVERPDGSNFTLKIRSTKLEDSAMYFCASQDREFYGYTFGSGTRLTVV.

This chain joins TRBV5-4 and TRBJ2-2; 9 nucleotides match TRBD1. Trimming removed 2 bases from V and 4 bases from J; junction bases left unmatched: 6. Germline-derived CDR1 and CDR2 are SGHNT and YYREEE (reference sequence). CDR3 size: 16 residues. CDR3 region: CASSFGQGSTTGELFF. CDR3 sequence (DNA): TGTGCCAGCAGCTTCGGACAGGGGTCGACCACCGGGGAGCTGTTTTTT.

CDR3 protein: CASSLSSGRDTYEQYF. CDR3 sequence (DNA): TGTGCCAGCAGCTTGAGTAGCGGGAGGGATACCTACGAGCAGTACTTC. The V call is TRBV5-4, the J call TRBJ2-5; 11 bases map to TRBD2. The tail of the sequence fits TRBJ2-7 better, so the J call may be wrong. Germline V gives CDR1 SGHNT, CDR2 YYREEE (reference sequence). The CDR3 is made up of 16 amino acids.

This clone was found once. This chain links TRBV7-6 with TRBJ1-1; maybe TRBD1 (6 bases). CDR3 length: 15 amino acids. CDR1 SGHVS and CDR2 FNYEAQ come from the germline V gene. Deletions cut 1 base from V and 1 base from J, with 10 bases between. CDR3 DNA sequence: TGTGCCAGCAGCTTAGGGGGGACACCGAACACTGAAGCTTTCTTT. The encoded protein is CASSLGGTPNTEAFF.

CDR3 in DNA: TGTGCCAGCACCTTGGGACAGGGAGTTGAAAAACTGTTTTTT. Its translation is CASTLGQGVEKLFF. The rearrangement uses TRBV7-2 and TRBJ1-4, with 9 bases identical to TRBD1. CDR3 length: 14 residues. CDR1 is SGHTA, CDR2 FQGNSA, per germline. Unmatched junction bases numbered 7, after V lost 7 bases and J lost 7 bases. The full variable domain, with the rest looked up from reference TRBV7-2 and TRBJ1-4, is GAGVSQSPSNKVTEKGKDVELRCDPISGHTALYWYRQSLGQGLEFLIYFQGNSAPDKSGLPSDRFSAERTGGSVSTLTIQRTQQEDSAVYLCASTLGQGVEKLFFGSGTQLSVL.

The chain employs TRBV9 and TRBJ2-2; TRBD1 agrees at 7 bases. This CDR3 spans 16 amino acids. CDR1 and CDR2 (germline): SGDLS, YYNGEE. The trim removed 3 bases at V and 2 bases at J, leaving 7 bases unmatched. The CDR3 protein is CASSEYRGRNTGELFF. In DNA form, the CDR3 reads TGTGCCAGCAGCGAATACAGGGGACGCAACACCGGGGAGCTGTTTTTT. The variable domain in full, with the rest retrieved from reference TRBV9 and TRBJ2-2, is DSGVTQTPKHLITATGQRVTLRCSPRSGDLSVYWYQQSLDQGLQFLIQYYNGEERAKGNILERFSAQQFPDLHSELNLSSLELGDSALYFCASSEYRGRNTGELFFGEGSRLTVL.

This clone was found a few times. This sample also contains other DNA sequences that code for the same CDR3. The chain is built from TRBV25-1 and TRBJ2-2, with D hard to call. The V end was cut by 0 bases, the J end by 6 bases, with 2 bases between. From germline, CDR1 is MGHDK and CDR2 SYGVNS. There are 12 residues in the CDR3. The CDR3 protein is CASSEYPGELFF. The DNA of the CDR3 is TGTGCCAGCAGTGAATACCCCGGGGAGCTGTTTTTT.

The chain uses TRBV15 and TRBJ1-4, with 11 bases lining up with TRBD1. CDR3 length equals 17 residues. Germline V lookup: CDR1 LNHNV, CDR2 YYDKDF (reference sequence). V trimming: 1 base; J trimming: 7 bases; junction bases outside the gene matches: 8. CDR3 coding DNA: TGTGCCACCAGCAGAGTAACCCCGGGACAGGGGGGTGAAAAACTGTTTTTT. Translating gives CATSRVTPGQGGEKLFF. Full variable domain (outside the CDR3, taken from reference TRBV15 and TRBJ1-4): DAMVIQNPRYQVTQFGKPVTLSCSQTLNHNVMYWYQQKSSQAPKLLFHYYDKDFNNEADTPDNFQSRRPNTSFCFLDIRSPGLGDTAMYLCATSRVTPGQGGEKLFFGSGTQLSVL.